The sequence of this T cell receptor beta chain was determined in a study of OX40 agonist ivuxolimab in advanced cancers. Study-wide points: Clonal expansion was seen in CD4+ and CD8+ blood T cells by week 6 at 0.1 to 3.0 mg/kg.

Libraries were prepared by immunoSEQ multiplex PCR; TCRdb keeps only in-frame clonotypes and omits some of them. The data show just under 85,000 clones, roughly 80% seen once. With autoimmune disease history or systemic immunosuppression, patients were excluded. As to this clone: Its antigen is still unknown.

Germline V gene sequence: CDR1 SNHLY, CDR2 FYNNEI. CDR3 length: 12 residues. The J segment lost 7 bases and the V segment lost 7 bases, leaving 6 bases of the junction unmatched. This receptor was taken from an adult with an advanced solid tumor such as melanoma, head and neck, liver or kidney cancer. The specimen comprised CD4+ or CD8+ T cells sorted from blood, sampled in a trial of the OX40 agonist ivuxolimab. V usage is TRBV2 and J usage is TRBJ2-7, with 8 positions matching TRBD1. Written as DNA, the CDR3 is TGTGCCAGCAAGCAGGGGGCGGGAGAGCAGTACTTC. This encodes CASKQGAGEQYF.